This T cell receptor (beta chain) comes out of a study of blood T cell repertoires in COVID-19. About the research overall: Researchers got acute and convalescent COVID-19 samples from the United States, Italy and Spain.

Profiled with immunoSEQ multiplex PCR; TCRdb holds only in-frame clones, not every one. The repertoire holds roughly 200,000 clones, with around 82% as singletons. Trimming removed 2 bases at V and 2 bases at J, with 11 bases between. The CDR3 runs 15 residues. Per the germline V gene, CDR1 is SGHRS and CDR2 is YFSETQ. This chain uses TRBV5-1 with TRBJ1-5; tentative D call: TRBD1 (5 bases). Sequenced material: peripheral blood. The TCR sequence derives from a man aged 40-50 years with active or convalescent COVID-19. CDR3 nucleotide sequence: TGCGCCAGCAGCTTCCCACAGGAGTGCAATCAGCCCCAGCATTTT. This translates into CASSFPQECNQPQHF.